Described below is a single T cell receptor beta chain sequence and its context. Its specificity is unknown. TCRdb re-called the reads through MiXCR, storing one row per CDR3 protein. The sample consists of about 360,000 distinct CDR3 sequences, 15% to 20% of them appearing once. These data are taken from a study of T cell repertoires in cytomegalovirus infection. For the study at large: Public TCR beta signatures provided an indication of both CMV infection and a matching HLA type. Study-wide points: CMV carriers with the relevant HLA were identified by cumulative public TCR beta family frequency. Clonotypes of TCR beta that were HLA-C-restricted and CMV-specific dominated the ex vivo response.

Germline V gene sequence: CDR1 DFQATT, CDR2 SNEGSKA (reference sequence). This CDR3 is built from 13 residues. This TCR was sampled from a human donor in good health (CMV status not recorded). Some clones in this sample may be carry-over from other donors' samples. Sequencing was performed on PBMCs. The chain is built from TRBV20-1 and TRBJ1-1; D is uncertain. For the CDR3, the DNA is TGCAGCCCTAAGACAAGCTTGCGCACTGAAGCTTTCTTT. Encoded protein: CSPKTSLRTEAFF.